The clone carrying this T cell receptor (beta chain) was seen at least ten times. Antigen specificity is unknown. The data were taken from a study of blood T cells in healthy people across ages. Study results and limitations: A roughly linear age-dependent decrease characterized TCR beta diversity per million T cells. Estimates of diversity drawn from one million T cells were considered underestimates. Bulk PBMC profiling left naive and antigen-experienced comparisons inconclusive.

The people who gave samples were healthy Caucasians from Russia, aged 6 to 90. Together with a sample-barcoded 5' primer, a J-beta primer mix was included in a second PCR lasting about 7 to 12 cycles. TCRdb ran MiXCR on the 5' RACE reads and lists one entry per CDR3 protein. In the table there are hundreds of thousands of distinct CDR3 sequences, approximately 30% of which are singletons. V was pared by 0 bases and J by 0 bases, with 12 bases between. There are 16 residues in the CDR3. Germline V gene sequence: CDR1 LNHNV, CDR2 YYDKDF (reference sequence). Sample: blood. This rearrangement joins TRBV15 to TRBJ2-7; D is unresolved. This receptor was taken from a woman older than 75 in good health. The chain's CDR3 is CATSREYGQSSYEQYF. CDR3 in DNA: TGTGCCACCAGCAGAGAATATGGGCAGAGCTCCTACGAGCAGTACTTC.